This TCR beta chain appears in the sequencing data of a study of blood T cell repertoires in COVID-19. Turning to the study itself: Italy, Spain and the United States were the sources of the convalescent and acute COVID-19 samples. Sources were T cells, B-cell-depleted T cells, or PBMCs; the material itself was cDNA or gDNA.

Original processing methods: How many nucleated cells were present was estimated from reference gene primer amplification. Profiled with immunoSEQ multiplex PCR; TCRdb holds only in-frame clones, not every one. For V, J and clone size, that table is used; D and trimming come from the DNA. This table has under 150,000 clones, about 88% appearing once. The CDR3 runs 16 residues. Germline-derived CDR1 and CDR2 are SGDLS and YYNGEE. The ends were cut back, 0 bases at V and 5 bases at J, with 14 bases in the middle. Sequencing was performed on peripheral blood. The TCR sequence derives from an elderly woman with acute or convalescent COVID-19. J is TRBJ1-4 and V is TRBV9, with a possible D match to TRBD1 (6 bases). CDR3 sequence (DNA): TGTGCCAGCAGCGTAGGTACAGGGCCGACGAATGAAAAACTGTTTTTT. Translated, it gives CASSVGTGPTNEKLFF.